The next 9 T cell receptor beta chains were all read from a single sample in a study of T cells and copy number aberrations in small-cell lung cancer. Sequencing used immunoSEQ multiplex PCR; TCRdb keeps in-frame clones, though not all of them. The sample contains roughly 8,900 clones, about 79% of which appear only once. Sequenced input: normal tissue next to the tumor. These receptors were taken from a man in his sixties with small cell lung cancer.

This sequence joins TRBV6-1 and TRBJ2-5; the D is unclear. This CDR3 is 14 amino acids long. Trimming shortened V by 4 bases and J by 0 bases, and 9 bases separated the two germline ends. Germline V gene data show CDR1 as MNHNS and CDR2 as SASEGT. The chain's CDR3 is CASSGRGNQETQYF. CDR3 nucleotides: TGTGCCAGCAGTGGGCGTGGGAACCAAGAGACCCAGTACTTC.

The V call is TRBV4-1, the J call TRBJ2-3, with unresolved D. There are 17 residues in the CDR3. Trimming stripped 0 bases from V and 4 bases from J, with 17 bases between. Per the germline V gene, CDR1 is MGHRA and CDR2 is YSYEKL. In DNA, the CDR3 is TGCGCCAGCAGCCAAGATCATTCCACTCCCTCGCCAGATACGCAGTATTTT. Its translation is CASSQDHSTPSPDTQYF.

V and J are TRBV7-9 and TRBJ2-1, with D perhaps TRBD2 (5 bases). The V gene's germline CDR1 is SEHNR and CDR2 FQNEAQ (reference sequence). The CDR3 contains 15 residues. V lost 5 bases and J 3 bases, leaving 14 bases between the germline ends. The CDR3 sequence is CASSPPGNSYNEQFF. The CDR3 coding sequence is TGTGCCAGCAGCCCACCGGGGAACAGCTACAATGAGCAGTTCTTC. The full variable domain, rest sourced from reference TRBV7-9 and TRBJ2-1, is DTGVSQNPRHKITKRGQNVTFRCDPISEHNRLYWYRQTLGQGPEFLTYFQNEAQLEKSRLLSDRFSAERPKGSFSTLEIQRTEQGDSAMYLCASSPPGNSYNEQFFGPGTRLTVL.

This chain links TRBV6-1 with TRBJ2-5; 11 bases are shared with TRBD1. Germline-derived CDR1 and CDR2 are MNHNS and SASEGT. CDR3 length equals 16 residues. Trimming cost V 1 base and J 5 bases; bases outside gene matches: 6. CDR3 residues: CASSEGTGGVMETQYF. The CDR3 DNA sequence: TGTGCCAGCAGTGAAGGGACAGGGGGCGTCATGGAGACCCAGTACTTC.

Points on this clone: A read error may produce the germline difference seen at one junction end. The rearrangement uses TRBV7-2 and TRBJ1-2; D is undetermined. The length of the CDR3 is 10 residues. Germline V gives CDR1 SGHTA, CDR2 FQGNSA. The CDR3 loop is CASSPWRRSF. DNA for the CDR3: TGTGCCAGCAGCCCTTGGAGGCGGTCCTTC.

This chain uses TRBV6-1 with TRBJ2-7, with 8 positions matching TRBD1. Germline CDR1 reads MNHNS; CDR2 reads SASEGT. The V and J ends lost 5 bases and 5 bases, in that order; junction bases with no gene match: 5. CDR3 size: 13 residues. The CDR3: CASSTQGANEQYF. The CDR3 nucleotides are TGTGCCAGCAGTACTCAGGGGGCGAACGAGCAGTACTTC.

This chain uses TRBV6-1 with TRBJ1-5, with D hard to call. Deletions cut 2 bases from V and 7 bases from J, with 15 bases between. The CDR3 sequence is 15 residues long. Per germline, CDR1 MNHNS and CDR2 SASEGT. CDR3 in amino acids: CASSEQVNEGQPQHF. DNA of the CDR3: TGTGCCAGCAGTGAACAGGTTAACGAGGGCCAGCCCCAGCATTTT.

V is TRBV5-1 and J is TRBJ2-3; D gene unclear. The V gene lost 5 bases and the J gene lost 4 bases, with 11 bases spanning the gap. The germline CDR1 and CDR2 sequences are SGHRS and YFSETQ. This CDR3 is 13 amino acids long. The CDR3 nucleotides are TGCGCCAGCAGGGGTTTAAACCCAGATACGCAGTATTTT. It specifies CASRGLNPDTQYF.

This rearrangement joins TRBV25-1 to TRBJ1-4; unclear D gene. This CDR3 is built from 15 residues. Germline values: CDR1 MGHDK, CDR2 SYGVNS. V shed 3 bases and J shed 0 bases, with 8 bases lying between them. The CDR3 protein is CASSEDYATNEKLFF. The CDR3 DNA reads TGTGCCAGCAGTGAGGACTATGCAACTAATGAAAAACTGTTTTTT.